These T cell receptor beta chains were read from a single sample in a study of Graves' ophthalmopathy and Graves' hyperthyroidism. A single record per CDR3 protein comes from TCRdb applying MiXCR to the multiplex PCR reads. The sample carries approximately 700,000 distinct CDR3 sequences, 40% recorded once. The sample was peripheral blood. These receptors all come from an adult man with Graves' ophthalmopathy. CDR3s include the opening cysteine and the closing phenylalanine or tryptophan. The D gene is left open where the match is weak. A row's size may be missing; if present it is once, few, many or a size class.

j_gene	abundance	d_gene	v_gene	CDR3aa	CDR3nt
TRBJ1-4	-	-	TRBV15	CATSRYLSSGARNPNEKLFF	TGTGCCACCAGCAGATATTTGAGTTCGGGGGCCAGGAACCCTAATGAAAAACTGTTTTTT
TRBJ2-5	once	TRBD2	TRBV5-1	CASSAIGVAGVPQETQYF	TGCGCCAGCAGCGCGATCGGGGTAGCGGGAGTCCCCCAAGAGACCCAGTACTTC
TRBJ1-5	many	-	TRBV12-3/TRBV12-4	CASSVEGFQPQHF	TGTGCCAGCAGTGTCGAGGGGTTTCAGCCCCAGCATTTT
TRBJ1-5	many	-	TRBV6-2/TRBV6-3	CASGRGNQPQHF	TGTGCCAGCGGTCGAGGGAATCAGCCCCAGCATTTT
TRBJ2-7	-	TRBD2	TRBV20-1	CSARSLAGDSYEQYF	TGCAGTGCTAGATCCCTAGCGGGTGATAGCTACGAGCAGTACTTC
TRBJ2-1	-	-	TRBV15	CATSRVGSSYNEQFF	TGTGCCACCAGCAGAGTCGGCAGCTCCTACAATGAGCAGTTCTTC
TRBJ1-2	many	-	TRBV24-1	CATSDLDGYTF	TGTGCCACCAGTGATTTGGATGGCTACACCTTC
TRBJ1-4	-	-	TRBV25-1	CASSDYGPANEKLFF	TGTGCCAGCAGTGATTACGGCCCAGCTAATGAAAAACTGTTTTTT
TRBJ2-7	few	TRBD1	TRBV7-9	CASSLGPDRGYEQYF	TGTGCCAGCAGCTTGGGTCCGGACAGGGGATACGAGCAGTACTTC
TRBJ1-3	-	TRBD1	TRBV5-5	CASSSTTGAGNTIYF	TGTGCCAGCAGCTCTACGACAGGGGCTGGAAACACCATATATTTT
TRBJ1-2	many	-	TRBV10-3	CAISEIDRGYTF	TGTGCCATCAGTGAAATCGACAGGGGCTACACCTTC
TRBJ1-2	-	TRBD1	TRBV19	CASSTGGTGGTPVGYTF	TGTGCCAGTAGCACGGGGGGGACAGGGGGAACACCCGTCGGCTACACCTTC
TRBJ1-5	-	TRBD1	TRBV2	CASSTRQGGNQPQHF	TGTGCCAGCAGTACAAGACAGGGCGGCAATCAGCCCCAGCATTTT
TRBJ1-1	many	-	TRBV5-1	CASSLGPTNTEAFF	TGTGCCAGCAGCTTAGGACCGACGAACACTGAAGCTTTCTTT
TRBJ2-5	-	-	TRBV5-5	CASSVGVLGETQYF	TGTGCCAGCAGCGTTGGAGTTTTGGGAGAGACCCAGTACTTC
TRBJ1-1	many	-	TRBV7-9	CASTRDTEAFF	TGTGCCAGCACTCGGGACACTGAAGCTTTCTTT
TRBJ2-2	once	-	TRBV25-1	CASSSLITTASGELFF	TGTGCCAGCAGCTCGTTAATAACGACAGCATCCGGGGAGCTGTTTTTT
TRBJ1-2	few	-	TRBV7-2	CTSSRDWGSKGYTF	TGTACCAGCAGCAGAGACTGGGGCTCGAAAGGCTACACCTTC
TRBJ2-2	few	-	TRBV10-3	CAISEKIPNTGELFF	TGTGCCATCAGTGAAAAGATCCCGAACACCGGGGAGCTGTTTTTT
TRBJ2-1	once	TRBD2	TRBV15	CATSRDRSGRSEQFF	TGTGCCACCAGCAGGGACCGTAGCGGGAGGTCTGAGCAGTTCTTC
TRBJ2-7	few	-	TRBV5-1	CASSGRGGDEQYF	TGCGCCAGCTCCGGGCGGGGAGGCGACGAGCAGTACTTC
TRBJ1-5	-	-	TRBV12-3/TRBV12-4	CASTSSEILDYSNQPQHF	TGTGCCAGCACCTCATCGGAGATACTAGATTATAGCAATCAGCCCCAGCATTTT
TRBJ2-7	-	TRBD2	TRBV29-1	CSSLAGVHEQYF	TGCAGCTCACTAGCGGGAGTCCACGAGCAGTACTTC
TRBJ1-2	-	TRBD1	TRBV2	CASSLNQGVRSYGYTF	TGTGCCAGCTCTCTCAACCAGGGGGTGAGGAGCTATGGCTACACCTTC
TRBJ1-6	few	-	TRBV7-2	CASTSLGGNSPLHF	TGTGCCAGCACCTCCTTAGGGGGTAATTCACCCCTCCACTTT
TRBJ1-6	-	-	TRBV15	CATSRGDAGASPLHF	TGTGCCACCAGCAGGGGAGATGCAGGGGCCTCACCCCTCCACTTT
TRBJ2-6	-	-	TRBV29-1	CSVERATEAF	TGCAGCGTTGAAAGGGCCACTGAAGCTTTC
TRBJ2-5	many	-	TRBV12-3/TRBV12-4	CASSLSGEQETQYF	TGTGCCAGCAGTTTATCAGGGGAGCAAGAGACCCAGTACTTC
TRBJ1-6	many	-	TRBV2	CASSEDGQNNSPLHF	TGTGCCAGCAGTGAGGACGGACAGAATAATTCACCCCTCCACTTT
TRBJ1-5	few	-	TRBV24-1	CASSPLAGNQPQHF	TGTGCCAGCAGTCCCTTGGCAGGCAATCAGCCCCAGCATTTT
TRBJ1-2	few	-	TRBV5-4	CASSLQAYGYTF	TGTGCCAGCAGTTTGCAGGCCTATGGCTACACCTTC
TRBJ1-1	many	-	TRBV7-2	CASSSEGRRNTEAFF	TGTGCCAGCAGCTCGGAGGGCAGGCGGAACACTGAAGCTTTCTTT
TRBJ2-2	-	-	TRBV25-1	CASSAIDPRVGNTGELFF	TGTGCCAGCAGTGCTATTGACCCGAGAGTAGGGAACACCGGGGAGCTGTTTTTT
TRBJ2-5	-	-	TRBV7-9	CASSLGLRTEEETQYF	TGTGCCAGCAGCTTAGGTCTCCGGACTGAGGAAGAGACCCAGTACTTC
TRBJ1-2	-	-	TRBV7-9	CTSTLSRAVSGYTF	TGTACCAGCACCTTATCTAGAGCGGTTTCCGGCTACACCTTC
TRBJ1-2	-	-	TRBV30	CAWSRSRGANYGYTF	TGTGCCTGGAGTCGGTCCAGGGGCGCTAACTATGGCTACACCTTC
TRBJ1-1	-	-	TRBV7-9	CASSPIGGDEAFF	TGTGCCAGCAGCCCGATCGGGGGCGATGAAGCTTTCTTT
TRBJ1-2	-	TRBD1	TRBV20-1	CSARVPGQGIGYTF	TGCAGTGCTAGAGTGCCGGGACAGGGAATTGGCTACACCTTC
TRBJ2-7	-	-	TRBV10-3	CASSYLGTVHEQYF	TGTGCCAGCAGTTACCTCGGTACGGTCCACGAGCAGTACTTC
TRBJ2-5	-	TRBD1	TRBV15	CATSRDRLDRDETQYF	TGTGCCACCAGCAGAGATCGCCTCGACAGGGATGAGACCCAGTACTTC
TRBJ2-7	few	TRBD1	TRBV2	CASRTGYFEQYF	TGTGCCAGCCGGACAGGGTATTTCGAGCAGTACTTC